This entry describes one T cell receptor (beta chain). This entry comes from a study of control samples from healthy donors and cancer patients. V dropped 4 bases and J dropped 0 bases, with 7 bases sitting between them. This CDR3 region has 13 residues. Germline V lookup: CDR1 SGHNT, CDR2 YYREEE (reference sequence). Libraries were prepared by immunoSEQ multiplex PCR; TCRdb keeps only in-frame clonotypes and omits some of them. The sample consists of 150,000 or so clones, approximately 93% of them appearing once. This sequence was found in a man between 40 and 49 years old in good health. The chain employs TRBV5-4 and TRBJ1-1; D is unclear. The sequenced material came from blood. This CDR3 reads CASSPPLNTEAFF. CDR3 DNA sequence: TGTGCCAGCAGCCCCCCGCTGAACACTGAAGCTTTCTTT.